The rows below give T cell receptor beta chains drawn from one sample of a study of T cell repertoires in cytomegalovirus infection. TCRdb reprocessed the reads via MiXCR and lists one record per CDR3 protein. The sample includes 200,000 or so distinct CDR3 sequences, approximately 40% of them seen just once. Their antigen targets remain unknown. Material: CD8+ T cells from cultured PBMCs, obtained from culture after CMV antigen stimulation. The receptors shown here come from a human donor in good health (CMV status not recorded). Some clones in this sample may be carry-over from other donors' samples. Each CDR3 is given with its conserved first and last residue. A D gene is named only where the DNA matches it firmly. Part of the rows lack a size; the others show once, few, many or a class for expanded clones.

v_call	j_call	d_call	clone_size	cdr3_nt	cdr3_aa
TRBV7-6	TRBJ2-3	TRBD2	few	TGTGCCAGCAGCTTACGCCTAGCGGGAGCGATAGATACGCAGTATTTT	CASSLRLAGAIDTQYF
TRBV7-6	TRBJ2-1	-	-	TGTGCCAGCAGCCGCCGGGACGAATCCAATGAGCAGTTCTTC	CASSRRDESNEQFF
TRBV7-8	TRBJ1-1	TRBD1	-	TGTGCCAGCAGCTTAAGGTGGCAGGGGGGTTCAATGAACACTGAAGCTTTCTTT	CASSLRWQGGSMNTEAFF
TRBV7-9	TRBJ2-2	TRBD2	-	TGTGCCTGCGTGGGAGGGGCGGCCGTAATGAACACCGGGGAGCTGTTTTTT	CACVGGAAVMNTGELFF
TRBV7-8	TRBJ1-1	-	few	TGTGCCAGCAGCTGGGGTAAGGGCCTCTCTATGAACACTGAAGCTTTCTTT	CASSWGKGLSMNTEAFF
TRBV20-1	TRBJ2-4	-	few	TGCAGTGCTAGAGATTCGCTTCTGACGCCGGGGGAGGATCAGTACTTC	CSARDSLLTPGEDQYF
TRBV7-6	TRBJ2-2	-	few	TGTGCCAGCAGCTCACCTAGGGGATTGGCCGGGGAGCTGTTTTTT	CASSSPRGLAGELFF
TRBV9	TRBJ1-4	-	-	TGTGCCAGCAGCCCCAACGACAGGAAAAAACTGTTTTTT	CASSPNDRKKLFF
TRBV6-6	TRBJ2-1	TRBD2	-	TGTGCCAGCAGTTGGACTAGCGGGGCCTACAATGAGCAGTTCTTC	CASSWTSGAYNEQFF
TRBV19	TRBJ1-5	TRBD1	-	TGTGCCAGTAGTATGGGGTTCCGGGACAGAAGATGGGTGCCCCAGCATTTT	CASSMGFRDRRWVPQHF
TRBV20-1	TRBJ2-7	TRBD2	few	TGCAGTGCTAGAGGAGCCAATTGGACTAGCGGGAGGCCAAGCTCCTACGAGCAGTACTTC	CSARGANWTSGRPSSYEQYF
TRBV29-1	TRBJ1-2	-	few	TGCAGCGTTGGACAGGATACCCCCTCTGGCTACACCTTC	CSVGQDTPSGYTF
TRBV7-9	TRBJ2-2	-	few	TGTGCCAGCAGCCCCAGCGGGCACTGGGAGCTGTTTTTT	CASSPSGHWELFF
TRBV7-9	TRBJ2-5	-	-	TGTGCCAGCAGCTTAGCGGGGCTTGCAGAGACCCCGTACTTC	CASSLAGLAETPYF
TRBV6-6	TRBJ1-2	-	-	TGTGCCAGCAGCCGTGGAGCGGCCTATGGCTACACCTTC	CASSRGAAYGYTF
TRBV19	TRBJ2-7	TRBD2	-	TGTGCCAGTAGTCCTGTAGCGGGAGAACTCTACGAGCAGTACTTC	CASSPVAGELYEQYF
TRBV29-1	TRBJ2-7	-	-	TGCAGCGGTTCGAACCCCTACGAGCAGTACTTC	CSGSNPYEQYF
TRBV7-9	TRBJ1-2	TRBD1	few	TGTGCCAGCAGCTCAAGTCCGGGACAGGGGACTGCTAACTATGGCTACACCTTC	CASSSSPGQGTANYGYTF
TRBV2	TRBJ2-5	TRBD1	-	TGTGCCAGCAGTCGGACAGGGGGTCGTGGGGAGACCCAGTACTTC	CASSRTGGRGETQYF
TRBV28	TRBJ2-1	-	-	TGTGCCAGCACCTTAATGACCACTTTTCAGGAGCAGTTCTTC	CASTLMTTFQEQFF
TRBV7-3	TRBJ2-2	-	few	TGTGCCAGCAGCTTAATAGGGGGGAGCACCGGGGAGCTGTTTTTT	CASSLIGGSTGELFF
TRBV7-3	TRBJ1-1	TRBD1	-	TGTGCCAGCAGCTTGACAGGGATGGGCACTGAAGCTTTCTTT	CASSLTGMGTEAFF
TRBV2	TRBJ2-5	-	-	TGTGCCAGCAAGGGGGGCAGGGAGACCCAGTACTTC	CASKGGRETQYF
TRBV6-5	TRBJ1-5	TRBD1	few	TGTGCCAGCAGTTACGCAGGGGGGGGTCAGCCCCAGCATTTT	CASSYAGGGQPQHF
TRBV27	TRBJ2-7	-	few	TGTGCCAGCACCTCCGTCGCGGTCGCCTACGAGCAGTACTTC	CASTSVAVAYEQYF
TRBV28	TRBJ2-7	-	-	TGTGCCGCGGAGAACCGCCAAGGGACCGACGAGCAGTACTTC	CAAENRQGTDEQYF
TRBV20-1	TRBJ2-1	-	few	TGCAGTGTTCGGCACGAAGGGGGTATAGATGAGCAGTTCTTC	CSVRHEGGIDEQFF
TRBV5-4	TRBJ2-1	TRBD2	few	TGTGCCAGCAGCCTAGAGCGGGAGGGCCACAATGAGCAGTTCTTC	CASSLEREGHNEQFF
TRBV12-3/TRBV12-4	TRBJ2-7	-	-	TGTGCCAGCAGCCCTCAGGCGGGCCTAAGCTCCTACGAGCAGTACTTC	CASSPQAGLSSYEQYF